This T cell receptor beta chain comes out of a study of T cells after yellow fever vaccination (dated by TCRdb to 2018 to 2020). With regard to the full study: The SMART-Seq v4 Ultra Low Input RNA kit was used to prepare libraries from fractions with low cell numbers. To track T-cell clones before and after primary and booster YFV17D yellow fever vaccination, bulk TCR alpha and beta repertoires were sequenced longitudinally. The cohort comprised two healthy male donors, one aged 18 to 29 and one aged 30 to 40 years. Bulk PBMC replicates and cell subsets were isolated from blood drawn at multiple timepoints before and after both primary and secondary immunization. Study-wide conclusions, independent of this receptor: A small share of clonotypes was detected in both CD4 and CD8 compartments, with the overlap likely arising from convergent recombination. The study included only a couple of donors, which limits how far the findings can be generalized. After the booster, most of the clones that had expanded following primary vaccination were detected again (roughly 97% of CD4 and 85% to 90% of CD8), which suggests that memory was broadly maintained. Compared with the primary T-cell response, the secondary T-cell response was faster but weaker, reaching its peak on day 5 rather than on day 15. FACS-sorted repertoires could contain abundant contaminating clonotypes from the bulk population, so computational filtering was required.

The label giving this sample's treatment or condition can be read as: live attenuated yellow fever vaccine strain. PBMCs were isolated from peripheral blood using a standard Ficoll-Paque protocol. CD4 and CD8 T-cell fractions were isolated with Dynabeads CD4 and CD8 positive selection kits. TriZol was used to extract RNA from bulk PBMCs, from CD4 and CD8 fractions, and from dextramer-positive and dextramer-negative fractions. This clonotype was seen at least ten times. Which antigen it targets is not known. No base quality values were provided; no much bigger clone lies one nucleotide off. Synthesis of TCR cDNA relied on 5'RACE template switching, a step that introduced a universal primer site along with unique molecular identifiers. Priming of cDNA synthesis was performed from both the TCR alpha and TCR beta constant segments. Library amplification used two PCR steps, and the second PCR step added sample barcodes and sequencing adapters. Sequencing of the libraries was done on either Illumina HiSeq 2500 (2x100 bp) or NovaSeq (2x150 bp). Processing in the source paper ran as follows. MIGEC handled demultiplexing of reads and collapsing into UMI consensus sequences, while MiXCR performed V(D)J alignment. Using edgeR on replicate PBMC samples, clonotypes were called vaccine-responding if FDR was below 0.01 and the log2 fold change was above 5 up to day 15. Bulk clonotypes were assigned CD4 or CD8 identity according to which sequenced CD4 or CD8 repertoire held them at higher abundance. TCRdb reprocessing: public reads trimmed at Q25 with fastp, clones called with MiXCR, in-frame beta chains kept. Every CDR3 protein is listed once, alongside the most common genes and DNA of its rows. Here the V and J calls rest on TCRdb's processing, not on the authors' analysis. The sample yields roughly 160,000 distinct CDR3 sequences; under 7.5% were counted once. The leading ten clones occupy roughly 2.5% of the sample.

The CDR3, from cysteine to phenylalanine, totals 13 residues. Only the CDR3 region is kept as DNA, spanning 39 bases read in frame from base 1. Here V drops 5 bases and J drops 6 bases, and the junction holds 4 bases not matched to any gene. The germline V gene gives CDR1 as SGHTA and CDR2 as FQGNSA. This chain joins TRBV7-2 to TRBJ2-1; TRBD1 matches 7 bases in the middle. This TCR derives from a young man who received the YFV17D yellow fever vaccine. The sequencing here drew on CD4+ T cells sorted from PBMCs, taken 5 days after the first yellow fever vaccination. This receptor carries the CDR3 CASSPQGPNEQFF. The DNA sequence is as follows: TGTGCCAGCAGCCCACAGGGGCCCAATGAGCAGTTCTTC.